The present T cell receptor beta chain was sequenced within a study of blood T cell repertoires in COVID-19. Study information: COVID-19 samples collected from the United States, Italy and Spain covered acute and convalescent phases. Sources were T cells, B-cell-depleted T cells, or PBMCs; the material itself was cDNA or gDNA.

As processed by the authors: How many nucleated cells were present was estimated from reference gene primer amplification. TCRdb's table, derived via immunoSEQ multiplex PCR, lists solely in-frame clones and lacks some. From that table come the V and J calls and clone size; the DNA was used to work out D and trimming. The repertoire holds more than 200,000 clones, with around 80% as singletons. V lost 6 bases and J lost 2, with 10 bases in between. CDR1 and CDR2 (germline): SNHLY, FYNNEI. CDR3 size: 13 residues. Regarding this clone: The sample contains more than one DNA sequence encoding this CDR3.

This sequence joins TRBV2 and TRBJ1-2; a weak D match, TRBD1 (5 bases). This TCR derives from a woman between 35 and 50 years old with active or convalescent COVID-19. Material for sequencing was peripheral blood. The chain's CDR3 is CASRGGRNYGYTF. The DNA of the CDR3 is TGTGCCAGCAGGGGGGGACGGAACTATGGCTACACCTTC. Using reference TRBV2 and TRBJ1-2 for the parts outside the CDR3, the full variable domain is EPEVTQTPSHQVTQMGQEVILRCVPISNHLYFYWYRQILGQKVEFLVSFYNNEISEKSEIFDDQFSVERPDGSNFTLKIRSTKLEDSAMYFCASRGGRNYGYTFGSGTRLTVV.